This T cell receptor beta chain emerged from a study of shared clonotypes between healthy human individuals. The table came from immunoSEQ multiplex PCR; TCRdb's copy has only in-frame clones and leaves some out. Among more than 550,000 clones listed, around 77% were seen once. The TCR comes from a woman in her twenties or thirties in good health. Sequencing was carried out using memory CD4+ T cells sorted from blood. Subset denoted: CD45RA-negative fraction.

CDR3: CASSPLVSWDTQYF. As DNA, the CDR3 is TGTGCCAGCAGTCCCCTAGTAAGTTGGGATACGCAGTATTTT. The genes are TRBV28 and TRBJ2-3; D is undetermined. The V and J ends lost 5 bases and 6 bases respectively, with 15 bases between them. There are 14 residues in the CDR3. Germline V gene lookup returns CDR1 MDHEN and CDR2 SYDVKM.